This T cell receptor (beta chain) was sequenced during a study of shared clonotypes between healthy human individuals. The wider study: Three plates each covered CD4 naive and memory; CD8 naive two, CD8 memory one.

Terminally differentiated effector memory CD45RA+ cells were excluded by CCR7 positive selection of CD45RO-negative cells. The assay was immunoSEQ multiplex PCR, and TCRdb's table has in-frame clones only and misses some. The table records around 650,000 clones, approximately 96% of them present only once. This clone has just a few counts. The CDR3 consists of 12 residues. The germline gives CDR1 SNHLY, CDR2 FYNNEI. Trimming pared 6 bases from V and 8 bases from J, leaving 13 bases between. The chain employs TRBV2 and TRBJ1-1; D unclear. The specimen was naive CD8+ T cells sorted from blood. The source is a young woman in good health. The CDR3 reads CASREDWTEAFF. For the CDR3, the DNA is TGTGCCAGCAGGGAGGACTGGACGGAAGCTTTCTTT.